These T cell receptor beta chains were read from a single sample in a study of long-term antiretroviral therapy in people with HIV. Here immunoSEQ multiplex PCR was the method, and the copy in TCRdb shows in-frame clones only, minus some. The table lists fewer than 20,000 clones, under 85% of them singletons. This specimen consisted of unsorted PBMCs, obtained approximately 2.5 years before starting antiretroviral therapy. These receptors were taken from a woman between 50 and 59 years old with HIV. The CDR3 runs from the conserved cysteine through the conserved F or W. Each record gives: D gene, J gene, clone size, V gene, CDR3 DNA, CDR3 protein. A D gene is named only where the DNA matches it firmly. Some rows have no size entry. The others give once, few or many, or a class for an expanded clone.

TRBD2	TRBJ2-5	once	TRBV12-5	TGTGCTAGTGGTTTGGTATCGGGACTAGCGATTCAGACCCAGTACTTC	CASGLVSGLAIQTQYF
-	TRBJ2-5	-	TRBV10-2	TGCGCCAGCAGTGATAACAGGGATTCCGAGAGAACCCAGTACTTC	CASSDNRDSERTQYF
-	TRBJ2-3	-	TRBV7-3	TGTGCCAGCAGCTTGGGTGGGGGGGCCGTAGATACGCAGTATTTT	CASSLGGGAVDTQYF
TRBD1	TRBJ1-4	-	TRBV4-1	TGCGCCAGCTCCTACAGGGGAACTAATGAAAAACTGTTTTTT	CASSYRGTNEKLFF
-	TRBJ2-3	-	TRBV2	TGTGCCAGCAGCCTAACCAGCACAGATACGCAGTATTTT	CASSLTSTDTQYF
-	TRBJ2-3	-	TRBV18	TGTGCCAGCTCACCAAGGACAGAGAGCACAGATACGCAGTATTTT	CASSPRTESTDTQYF
TRBD1	TRBJ2-5	-	TRBV7-9	TGTGCCAGCAGTCCGACCTCGGACAGGGTAGAGACCCAGTACTTC	CASSPTSDRVETQYF
-	TRBJ1-4	-	TRBV19	TGTGCCTGCCCCCCCGTTTATCGCGATGAAAAACTGTTTTTT	CACPPVYRDEKLFF
-	TRBJ1-5	-	TRBV4-1	TGCGCCAGCAGCCTCGACCTCAATCAGCCCCAGCATTTT	CASSLDLNQPQHF
-	TRBJ1-3	-	TRBV5-1	TGCGCCAGCAGCGAAGGGACACGATTCTCTGGAAACACCATATATTTT	CASSEGTRFSGNTIYF
-	TRBJ2-2	few	TRBV5-1	TGCGCCAGCAGCTTGGAAGGTTCCGGGACCGCCGGGGAGCTGTTTTTT	CASSLEGSGTAGELFF
TRBD1	TRBJ1-2	-	TRBV10-3	TGTGCCATCAGGACCGACAGGGAGCTGACCTTC	CAIRTDRELTF
-	TRBJ1-5	-	TRBV5-3	TGTGCCAGCAGCTTATTCAGCAATCAGCCCCAGCATTTT	CASSLFSNQPQHF
TRBD1	TRBJ1-4	-	TRBV6-5	TGTGCCAGCACTTACCCACGACAGGGCCTTAATGAAAAACTGTTTTTT	CASTYPRQGLNEKLFF
TRBD2	TRBJ2-1	-	TRBV6-6	TGTGCCAGCACGGGACTAGCGGGGGGGGAGCAGTTCTTC	CASTGLAGGEQFF
-	TRBJ1-6	-	TRBV2	TGTGCCAGCAGGCCAATGCAGGCCAATTCACCCCTCCACTTT	CASRPMQANSPLHF
-	TRBJ2-1	-	TRBV7-2	TGTGCCAGCAGCCGCCCAGCGGGTGTCTATGAGCAGTTCTTC	CASSRPAGVYEQFF
-	TRBJ1-4	-	TRBV2	TGTGCCAGCGAGCTTGGCCAAGGCGAAAAACTGTTTTTT	CASELGQGEKLFF
-	TRBJ1-1	-	TRBV5-6	TGTGCCAGCCGATTTCGGGGCAGGACCATTGACACTGAAGCTTTCTTT	CASRFRGRTIDTEAFF
-	TRBJ1-1	-	TRBV6-1	TGTGCCAGCACCTCGCCCAGGGGCACTGAAGCTTTCTTT	CASTSPRGTEAFF
-	TRBJ2-2	-	TRBV18	TGTGCCAGCTCACCACGAGGGCTGGACACCGGGGAGCTGTTTTTT	CASSPRGLDTGELFF
TRBD2	TRBJ2-1	few	TRBV4-1	TGCGCCAGCAGCCTAGCGGGGGGGTACAATGAGCAGTTCTTC	CASSLAGGYNEQFF
-	TRBJ2-2	medium-sized	TRBV6-6	TGTGCCATTAGAGGTCTTGGTGCCGGGGAGCTGTTTTTT	CAIRGLGAGELFF
TRBD1	TRBJ1-4	-	TRBV5-6	TGTGCCAGCAGCTTGGGCTGGACAGGCCATGAAAAACTGTTTTTT	CASSLGWTGHEKLFF
TRBD2	TRBJ2-5	-	TRBV19	TGTGCCAGTAGTATAGTTAGCGGGGGGGCCGGAGAGACCCAGTACTTC	CASSIVSGGAGETQYF
TRBD1	TRBJ1-3	medium-sized	TRBV7-9	TGTGCCAGCAGCGCCGAGACAGGGGCGGCCGGAAACACCATATATTTT	CASSAETGAAGNTIYF
-	TRBJ2-1	-	TRBV28	TGTGCCAGCCTCGGGGCATACAATGAGCAGTTCTTC	CASLGAYNEQFF
TRBD2	TRBJ2-1	-	TRBV11-2	TGTGCCAGCAGCCAGACTAGCGGGGGCTACAATGAGCAGTTCTTC	CASSQTSGGYNEQFF
-	TRBJ1-5	-	TRBV19	TGTGCCAGTAGACAGACCGATAGCAATCAGCCCCAGCATTTT	CASRQTDSNQPQHF
-	TRBJ2-1	-	TRBV18	TGTGCCAGCTCGCTGTCTCAGTACAATGAGCAGTTCTTC	CASSLSQYNEQFF
-	TRBJ1-5	-	TRBV6-1	TGTGCCGCCCAGCGGCAATATAGCAATCAGCCCCAGCATTTT	CAAQRQYSNQPQHF
TRBD1	TRBJ1-1	-	TRBV4-1	TGCGCCAGCAGACTCATGACAGGGGGAACTGAAGCTTTCTTT	CASRLMTGGTEAFF
-	TRBJ1-3	-	TRBV18	TGTGCCAGCTCACCATCGACAGGTGGAAACACCATATATTTT	CASSPSTGGNTIYF
-	TRBJ1-2	once	TRBV19	TGTGCCAGTACCCATCGGGGGTGGGACCATGGCTACACCTTC	CASTHRGWDHGYTF
-	TRBJ2-3	-	TRBV7-3	TGTGCCAGCAGCTTTACAGGGAGCACAGATACGCAGTATTTT	CASSFTGSTDTQYF
-	TRBJ2-3	-	TRBV5-1	TGCGCCAGCAGCTTGACAGATACGCAGTATTTT	CASSLTDTQYF
-	TRBJ2-1	-	TRBV4-2	TGTGCCAGCAGCCAAGATGGGGGGACGGCCTACAATGAGCAGTTCTTC	CASSQDGGTAYNEQFF
-	TRBJ2-3	-	TRBV2	TGTGCCAGCAGGCGTACTGGGGCGGGGACAGATACGCAGTATTTT	CASRRTGAGTDTQYF
TRBD1	TRBJ2-7	-	TRBV30	TGTGCCTGGGGAGGGACAGGGGCATACGAGCAGTACTTC	CAWGGTGAYEQYF
-	TRBJ1-3	-	TRBV5-6	TGTGCCAGCAGAGGGGCTGGAAACACCATATATTTT	CASRGAGNTIYF